The 27 T cell receptor beta chains below come from one sample, sequenced in a study of immune evolution from preneoplasia to lung adenocarcinoma. TCRdb's copy holds only in-frame clones and misses some; the assay was immunoSEQ multiplex PCR. Of tens of thousands of clones listed, 70% to 80% are singletons. The source material was FFPE invasive lung adenocarcinoma tissue. All receptors come from a person in their 60s with lung adenocarcinoma.

V gene TRBV14 combines with J gene TRBJ2-5; either TRBD1 or TRBD2 may supply D (6 bases each). V was trimmed by 10 bases and J by 5 bases, leaving 17 bases between them. The germline V gene has CDR1 SGHDN and CDR2 FVKESK. This CDR3 is 13 amino acids long. The DNA of the CDR3 is TGTGCCAACAACCCTAGGGGGAGGGAGACCCAGTACTTC. It yields the protein CANNPRGRETQYF.

The chain joins TRBV6-6 to TRBJ2-7; the D gene is possibly TRBD1 (6 bases). Germline CDR1 MNHNY, CDR2 SVGAGI (reference sequence). This CDR3 has 13 amino acids. V was cut by 11 bases and J by 3 bases, with 17 bases left in between. CDR3 loop: CASETGNSYEQYF. The CDR3 DNA reads TGTGCCTCGGAGACAGGAAATAGCTACGAGCAGTACTTC.

In DNA form, the CDR3 reads TGCGCCAGCAGCCCCAGGACTAGCGGGAGGGCCTCGGGCATTCAGTACTTC. Translating gives CASSPRTSGRASGIQYF. The chain employs TRBV5-1 and TRBJ2-4, with 15 bases aligning to TRBD2. The V segment lost 4 bases and the J segment 9 bases; nucleotides outside the gene matches: 11. CDR1 and CDR2 from the germline V gene are SGHRS and YFSETQ. The CDR3 has 17 residues. Supplemented by reference TRBV5-1 and TRBJ2-4, the full variable domain reads KAGVTQTPRYLIKTRGQQVTLSCSPISGHRSVSWYQQTPGQGLQFLFEYFSETQRNKGNFPGRFSGRQFSNSRSEMNVSTLELGDSALYLCASSPRTSGRASGIQYFGAGTRLSVL.

The V call is TRBV28, the J call TRBJ2-1, with 7 bases matching TRBD2. V was pared by 7 bases and J by 6 bases, with 15 bases of the junction left unmatched. Germline lookup yields CDR1 MDHEN and CDR2 SYDVKM. The CDR3 runs to 16 residues. CDR3 nucleotide sequence: TGTGCCAGCACCCTGAGAAGGGGCGGGGGAATCAATGAGCAGTTCTTC. This translates into CASTLRRGGGINEQFF.

There are a few counts of this clone. At the DNA level, this CDR3 is encoded by other sequences in the same sample as well. The chain joins TRBV29-1 to TRBJ2-3; D is unresolved. CDR3 length: 13 residues. CDR1 and CDR2 from the germline V gene are SQVTM and ANQGSEA. Trimming removed 4 bases at V and 2 bases at J, with 10 bases between. CDR3 residues: CSVVTSATDTQYF. In nucleotides, the CDR3 is TGCAGCGTTGTTACGTCGGCCACAGATACGCAGTATTTT.

This clone was seen a single time. The V gene is TRBV28, the J gene TRBJ2-5; D remains unclear. Germline CDR1 reads MDHEN; CDR2 reads SYDVKM. The CDR3 spans 15 residues. The V end was cut by 3 bases, the J end by 0 bases, with 11 bases between. The CDR3 region has the DNA TGTGCCAGCAGTTTGCTAGGGTCGTACCAAGAGACCCAGTACTTC. Protein product: CASSLLGSYQETQYF.

This clone was recorded only once. The chain is built from TRBV25-1 and TRBJ2-5, with 9 positions matching TRBD1. Germline V CDR1 and CDR2: MGHDK, SYGVNS. This CDR3 contains 15 residues. The J segment lost 5 bases and the V segment lost 4 bases, leaving 8 bases of the junction unmatched. CDR3 sequence reads: CASSGLQGAVETQYF. The CDR3 DNA reads as TGTGCCAGCAGTGGGCTACAGGGGGCGGTTGAGACCCAGTACTTC. The variable domain in full, completed from reference TRBV25-1 and TRBJ2-5, reads EADIYQTPRYLVIGTGKKITLECSQTMGHDKMYWYQQDPGMELHLIHYSYGVNSTEKGDLSSESTVSRIRTEHFPLTLESARPSHTSQYLCASSGLQGAVETQYFGPGTRLLVL.

The chain carries TRBV6-1 and TRBJ2-4, with D unresolved. CDR1 MNHNS and CDR2 SASEGT come from the germline V gene. Trimming shortened V by 4 bases and J by 1 base, and 2 bases separated the two germline ends. The CDR3 has 12 residues. In nucleotides, the CDR3 is TGTGCCAGCAGTGCCGCCAAAAACATTCAGTACTTC. Its protein is CASSAAKNIQYF.

The chain is built from TRBV19 and TRBJ1-1; D is ambiguous. This CDR3 spans 13 amino acids. The germline V gene has CDR1 LNHDA and CDR2 SQIVND (reference sequence). The germline V and J ends were trimmed by 5 bases and 0 bases, with 7 bases remaining between them. CDR3 in amino acids: CASSPVMNTEAFF. CDR3 nucleotide sequence: TGTGCCAGTAGTCCGGTGATGAACACTGAAGCTTTCTTT.

The chain links TRBV15 to TRBJ2-3, with unresolved D. This CDR3 contains 15 residues. Germline V gives CDR1 LNHNV, CDR2 YYDKDF (reference sequence). Trimming took 3 bases from V and 4 from J, leaving 14 bases between them. The CDR3 DNA is TGTGCCACCAGCAGTCGGACCCAGAGCGCAGATACGCAGTATTTT. Amino acid sequence: CATSSRTQSADTQYF.

The chain is built from TRBV7-6 and TRBJ2-1; 8 nucleotides match TRBD2. CDR1 is SGHVS and CDR2 is FNYEAQ in the germline V gene. The CDR3 is made up of 18 amino acids. V dropped 4 bases and J dropped 2; count of bases not matched to a gene: 13. The CDR3 region has the DNA TGTGCCAGCAGCTCCCGGGTTAGCGGGACCCCCACCTACAATGAGCAGTTCTTC. Its protein is CASSSRVSGTPTYNEQFF. The full variable domain, in which reference TRBV7-6 and TRBJ2-1 provide the parts outside the CDR3, is GAGVSQSPRYKVTKRGQDVALRCDPISGHVSLYWYRQALGQGPEFLTYFNYEAQQDKSGLPNDRFSAERPEGSISTLTIQRTEQRDSAMYRCASSSRVSGTPTYNEQFFGPGTRLTVL.

There are a few counts of this clone. The V call is TRBV20-1, the J call TRBJ2-7, with D unclear. Per germline, CDR1 DFQATT and CDR2 SNEGSKA (reference sequence). CDR3 length: 10 amino acids. Trimming took off 3 bases at V and 6 bases at J, with 6 bases between the two ends. In DNA, the CDR3 is TGCAGTGCTAGGAAATTCGAGCAGTACTTC. This encodes CSARKFEQYF.

J is TRBJ2-7 and V is TRBV6-6; D is possibly TRBD1 (6 bases). Trimming cost V 5 bases and J 2 bases, with 16 bases left between them. CDR1 MNHNY and CDR2 SVGAGI come from the germline V gene (reference sequence). The CDR3 length is 15 residues. CDR3 sequence: CASSQQGTGAYEQYF. As DNA, the CDR3 is TGTGCCAGCAGTCAACAGGGAACAGGCGCCTACGAGCAGTACTTC.

This clone is medium-sized in the sample. This sequence joins TRBV7-9 and TRBJ2-5; 9 nucleotides align to TRBD1. V shed 5 bases, J shed 4 bases, and the junction held 17 bases outside the gene matches. The CDR3 has 18 amino acids. The germline V gene encodes CDR1 SEHNR and CDR2 FQNEAQ (reference sequence). Written as DNA, the CDR3 is TGTGCCAGCAGCCTACTTGGCGACATAAGGGGACAGGGAGAGACCCAGTACTTC. Its translation: CASSLLGDIRGQGETQYF. Full variable domain (rest looked up from reference TRBV7-9 and TRBJ2-5): DTGVSQNPRHKITKRGQNVTFRCDPISEHNRLYWYRQTLGQGPEFLTYFQNEAQLEKSRLLSDRFSAERPKGSFSTLEIQRTEQGDSAMYLCASSLLGDIRGQGETQYFGPGTRLLVL.

This clone showed up just a few times. The chain uses TRBV15 and TRBJ2-5; 7 bases line up with TRBD2. This CDR3 contains 17 residues. CDR1 and CDR2 (germline): LNHNV, YYDKDF (reference sequence). V shed 1 base and J 3 bases; nucleotides not matched to a gene: 11. CDR3 in DNA: TGTGCCACCAGCAGAGGGACCGAAGGAAGCGGGAAAGAGACCCAGTACTTC. Translation gives CATSRGTEGSGKETQYF.

This clone was seen a few times. The CDR3 coding sequence is TGTGCCAGCAGTCCCCCTCCGGGCGGCGACCGCCGCCAAGAGACCCAGTACTTC. This codes for CASSPPPGGDRRQETQYF. The V and J genes are TRBV28 and TRBJ2-5; D unresolved. The germline CDR1 and CDR2 sequences are MDHEN and SYDVKM. This CDR3 is built from 18 residues. V lost 5 bases to trimming and J lost 1 base, with 23 bases between them.

J is TRBJ2-3 and V is TRBV7-8; TRBD2 is a possible D gene (6 bases). With 8 bases removed from V and 1 base from J, the gap between germline ends came to 13 bases. Germline V CDR1 and CDR2: SGHVS, FQNEAQ. This CDR3 is built from 14 residues. The CDR3 sequence is CASSPGGRTDTQYF. CDR3 nucleotides: TGTGCCAGCTCCCCCGGAGGGCGCACAGATACGCAGTATTTT.

The chain combines TRBV11-2 with TRBJ2-7, with D hard to call. CDR1 is SGHAT and CDR2 is FQNNGV in the germline V gene. The CDR3 contains 13 residues. With 1 base removed from V and 7 bases from J, the gap between germline ends came to 11 bases. In DNA form, the CDR3 reads TGTGCCAGCAGCTTAGCCCCGGAGTGGGAGCAGTACTTC. Its translation: CASSLAPEWEQYF.

The chain recombines TRBV6-5 with TRBJ2-2; D call uncertain. Trimming shortened V by 2 bases and J by 2 bases, and 12 bases separated the two germline ends. The CDR3 runs 16 residues. Germline V gene data show CDR1 as MNHEY and CDR2 as SVGAGI. The CDR3 spells CASSYGYFPNTGELFF. CDR3 coding DNA: TGTGCCAGCAGTTACGGATATTTTCCCAACACCGGGGAGCTGTTTTTT.

This chain uses TRBV28 with TRBJ2-7, with 13 bases lining up with TRBD2. Germline V lookup: CDR1 MDHEN, CDR2 SYDVKM. The V gene end was trimmed by 6 bases and the J gene end by 0 bases; junction bases not matched to a gene: 5. CDR3 size: 16 residues. The CDR3 loop is CASRPGLAGDSYEQYF. The CDR3 bases are TGTGCCAGCAGACCAGGACTAGCGGGAGACTCCTACGAGCAGTACTTC.

V is TRBV2 and J is TRBJ2-5; the D is unclear. Germline V CDR1 and CDR2: SNHLY, FYNNEI. The CDR3 is made up of 14 amino acids. V lost 6 bases, J lost 1 base, and 12 bases lay in between. CDR3 bases: TGTGCCAGCAGCTCGAGCCGGCTCCAAGAGACCCAGTACTTC. Residues: CASSSSRLQETQYF.

The chain recombines TRBV4-2 with TRBJ2-5; 9 bases line up with TRBD1. The ends lost 5 bases at V and 4 bases at J; junction bases unmatched: 11. The V gene's germline CDR1 is LGHNA and CDR2 YNFKEQ. This CDR3 is built from 16 residues. Written as DNA, the CDR3 is TGTGCCAGCAGCTATGAGTGGGGACAGGGATCAGAGACCCAGTACTTC. It codes for CASSYEWGQGSETQYF.

This chain uses TRBV7-2 with TRBJ2-7; D is tentatively TRBD1 or TRBD2 (5 bases each). Germline CDR1 reads SGHTA; CDR2 reads FQGNSA. The CDR3 is 14 amino acids. Trimming stripped 1 base from V and 0 bases from J, with 7 bases between. The CDR3 DNA sequence: TGTGCCAGCAGCTTAGGGGGGAACTCCTACGAGCAGTACTTC. Protein product: CASSLGGNSYEQYF.

The chain employs TRBV5-6 and TRBJ1-1; D not resolved. The ends were cut back, 0 bases at V and 1 base at J, with 10 bases in the middle. This CDR3 is 15 amino acids long. Germline CDR1 is SGHDT and CDR2 is YYEEEE. CDR3 DNA: TGTGCCAGCAGCTTGGTAGTCTCGGGGAACACTGAAGCTTTCTTT. It translates to CASSLVVSGNTEAFF.

The V call is TRBV18, the J call TRBJ2-7; D unresolved. Trimming stripped 4 bases from V and 2 bases from J, with 9 bases between. The CDR3 has 13 residues. Germline loops: CDR1 KGHSH, CDR2 LQKENI. CDR3 bases: TGTGCCAGCTCACTGCAGGAGACCTACGAGCAGTACTTC. Amino acid sequence: CASSLQETYEQYF.

The genes are TRBV29-1 and TRBJ2-2; weak D call: TRBD1 (6 bases). The CDR3 runs to 15 residues. The germline gives CDR1 SQVTM, CDR2 ANQGSEA. Deletions cut 6 bases from V and 1 base from J, with 15 bases between. The CDR3 sequence: CSVDPTGRNTGELFF. DNA for the CDR3: TGCAGCGTCGATCCGACAGGTCGGAACACCGGGGAGCTGTTTTTT.

In its sample, this clone was seen a few times. The chain couples TRBV7-3 to TRBJ2-3, with a weak D call TRBD2 (6 bases). Trimming removed 5 bases from V and 6 bases from J, with 12 bases in between. Germline CDR1 reads SGHTA; CDR2 reads FQGTGA. The length of the CDR3 is 13 residues. The CDR3 bases are TGTGCCAGCAGCCCGCGACTAGAGGATACGCAGTATTTT. Protein sequence: CASSPRLEDTQYF.